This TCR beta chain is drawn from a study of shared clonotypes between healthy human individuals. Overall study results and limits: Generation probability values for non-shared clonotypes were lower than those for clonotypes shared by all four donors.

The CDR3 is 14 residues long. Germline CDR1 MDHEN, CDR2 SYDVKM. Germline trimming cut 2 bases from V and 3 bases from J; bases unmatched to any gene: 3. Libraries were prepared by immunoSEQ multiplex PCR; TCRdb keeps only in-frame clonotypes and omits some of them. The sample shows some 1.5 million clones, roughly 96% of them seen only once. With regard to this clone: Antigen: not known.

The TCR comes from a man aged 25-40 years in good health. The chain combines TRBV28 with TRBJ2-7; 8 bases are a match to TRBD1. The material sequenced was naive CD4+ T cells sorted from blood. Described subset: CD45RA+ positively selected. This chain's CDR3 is CASSLPDRGYEQYF. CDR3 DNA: TGTGCCAGCAGTTTACCAGACAGGGGCTACGAGCAGTACTTC.